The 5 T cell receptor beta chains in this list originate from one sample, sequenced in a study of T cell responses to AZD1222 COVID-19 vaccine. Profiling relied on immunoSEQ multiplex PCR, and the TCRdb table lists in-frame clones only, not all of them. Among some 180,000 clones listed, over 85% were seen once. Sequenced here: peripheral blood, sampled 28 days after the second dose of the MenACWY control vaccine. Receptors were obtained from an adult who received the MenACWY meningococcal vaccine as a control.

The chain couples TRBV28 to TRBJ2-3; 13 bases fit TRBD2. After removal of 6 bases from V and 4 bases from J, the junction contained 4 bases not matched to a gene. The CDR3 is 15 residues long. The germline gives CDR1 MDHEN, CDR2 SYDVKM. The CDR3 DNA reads TGTGCCAGCAGCCAGACTAGCGGGAGGCCAGATACGCAGTATTTT. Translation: CASSQTSGRPDTQYF.

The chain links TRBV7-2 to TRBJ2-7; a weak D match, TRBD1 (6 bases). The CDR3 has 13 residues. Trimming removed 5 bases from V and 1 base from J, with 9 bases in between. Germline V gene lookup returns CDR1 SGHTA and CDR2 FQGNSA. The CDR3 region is CASSAGQSYEQYF. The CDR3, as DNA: TGTGCCAGCAGCGCCGGACAGTCCTACGAGCAGTACTTC.

CDR3 region: CASSVGSPGSPLHF. The CDR3 DNA reads TGTGCCAGCAGTGTGGGGAGTCCGGGGTCACCCCTCCACTTT. The V call is TRBV6-4, the J call TRBJ1-6, with D uncertain. V lost 4 bases and J 10 bases, leaving 14 bases between the germline ends. The CDR3 loop spans 14 amino acids. Germline CDR1 and CDR2: MRHNA and SNTAGT.

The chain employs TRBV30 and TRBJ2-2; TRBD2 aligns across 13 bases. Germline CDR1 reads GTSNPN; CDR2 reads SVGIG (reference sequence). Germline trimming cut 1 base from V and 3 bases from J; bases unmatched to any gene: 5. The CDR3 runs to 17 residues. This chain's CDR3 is CAWSGTSGRVYTGELFF. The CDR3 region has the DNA TGTGCCTGGAGTGGGACTAGCGGGAGAGTATACACCGGGGAGCTGTTTTTT. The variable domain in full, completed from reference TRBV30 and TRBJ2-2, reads SQTIHQWPATLVQPVGSPLSLECTVEGTSNPNLYWYRQAAGRGLQLLFYSVGIGQISSEVPQNLSASRPQDRQFILSSKKLLLSDSGFYLCAWSGTSGRVYTGELFFGEGSRLTVL.

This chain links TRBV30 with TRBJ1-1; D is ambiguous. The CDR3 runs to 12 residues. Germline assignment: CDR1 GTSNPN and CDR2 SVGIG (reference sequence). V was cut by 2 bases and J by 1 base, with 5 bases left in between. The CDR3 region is CAWSPRNTEAFF. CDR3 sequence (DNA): TGTGCCTGGAGTCCTCGGAACACTGAAGCTTTCTTT.